The present T cell receptor beta chain was sequenced within a study of blood T cell repertoires in COVID-19. Unmatched junction bases numbered 6, after V lost 6 bases and J lost 5 bases. Germline V gene lookup returns CDR1 LNHDA and CDR2 SQIVND (reference sequence). The length of the CDR3 is 15 residues. In the original workflow: Amplification with reference gene primers provided the estimates of nucleated cell counts. Assay: immunoSEQ multiplex PCR; the TCRdb copy retains only in-frame clones and omits some. Clone size and V and J calls were adopted from that table, with D and trimming inferred from the DNA. In the table there are over 45,000 clones, 65% to 85% of which are singletons.

The receptor comes from a man in his fifties or sixties with active COVID-19. Sequencing was performed on peripheral blood. The chain combines TRBV19 with TRBJ2-2, with 10 bases fitting TRBD2. Here the CDR3 DNA reads TGTGCCAGTAGATGGACTAGCGGTGGGACCGGGGAGCTGTTTTTT. Its translation: CASRWTSGGTGELFF.